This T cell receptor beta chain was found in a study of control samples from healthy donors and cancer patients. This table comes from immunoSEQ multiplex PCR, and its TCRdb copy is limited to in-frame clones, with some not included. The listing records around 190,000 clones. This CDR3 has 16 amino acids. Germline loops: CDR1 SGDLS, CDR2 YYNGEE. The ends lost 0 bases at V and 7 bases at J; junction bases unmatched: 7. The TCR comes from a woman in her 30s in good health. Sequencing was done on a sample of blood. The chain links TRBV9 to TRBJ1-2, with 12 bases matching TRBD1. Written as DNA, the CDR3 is TGTGCCAGCAGCGTAGCCCCGGGACAGGGGGCCGGTGGCTACACCTTC. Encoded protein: CASSVAPGQGAGGYTF.